The 9 T cell receptor beta chains reported below all come from one sample, sequenced in a study of blood T cells in healthy people across ages. A sample-barcoded 5' primer and a J-beta primer mix were used in a second PCR of roughly 6 to 11 cycles. TCRdb redid the calling of the 5' RACE reads with MiXCR, one entry per CDR3 protein. The table has roughly 1,500,000 distinct CDR3 sequences, 34% seen once. Sample: blood. The receptors shown here come from a woman in her twenties or thirties in good health.

The gene calls are TRBV3-1 and TRBJ2-7; a weak D match, TRBD2 (5 bases). V dropped 5 bases and J dropped 1 base, with 12 bases sitting between them. CDR3 size: 14 residues. The V gene's germline CDR1 is LGHDT and CDR2 YNNKEL (reference sequence). CDR3 protein: CASSARGISYEQYF. The CDR3 DNA is TGTGCCAGCAGCGCTCGAGGGATATCCTACGAGCAGTACTTC.

This clonotype was detected ten times or more. The chain joins TRBV6-6 to TRBJ1-2; 8 bases align to TRBD1. Losses at the gene ends were 2 bases for V and 4 bases for J; bases not matched to a gene: 0. The CDR3 is 13 residues long. The germline gives CDR1 MNHNY, CDR2 SVGAGI (reference sequence). The CDR3 sequence: CASSYTGGYGYTF. CDR3 nucleotide sequence: TGTGCCAGCAGTTACACAGGGGGCTATGGCTACACCTTC.

The gene calls are TRBV12-3 or TRBV12-4 and TRBJ2-3; 12 bases align to TRBD2. Losses at the gene ends were 9 bases for V and 5 bases for J; bases not matched to a gene: 6. This CDR3 spans 14 amino acids. The CDR3 is CASSTSGRRDTQYF. The DNA of the CDR3 is TGTGCCAGTTCGACTAGCGGGAGACGAGATACGCAGTATTTT.

In its sample, this clonotype was seen a few times. The rearrangement uses TRBV3-1 and TRBJ2-7; unclear D gene. This CDR3 is 15 amino acids long. V was clipped by 1 base and J by 1 base, with 11 bases between them. Per the germline V gene, CDR1 is LGHDT and CDR2 is YNNKEL (reference sequence). CDR3 residues: CASSQVATWSYEQYF. The CDR3 nucleotides read TGTGCCAGCAGCCAAGTGGCGACATGGTCCTACGAGCAGTACTTC.

The chain joins TRBV3-1 to TRBJ1-1; TRBD1 might be the D (6 bases). CDR1 is LGHDT and CDR2 is YNNKEL in the germline V gene (reference sequence). The CDR3 contains 15 residues. Trimming stripped 4 bases from V and 4 bases from J, with 16 bases between. Here the CDR3 DNA reads TGTGCCAGCAGCCTCCCACAGGGCTCGAGCACTGAAGCTTTCTTT. The encoded protein is CASSLPQGSSTEAFF.

The gene calls are TRBV6-2 or TRBV6-3 and TRBJ2-3; the D call may be TRBD1 or TRBD2 (5 bases each). Trimming took off 6 bases at V and 1 base at J, with 11 bases between the two ends. This CDR3 spans 14 amino acids. CDR1 is MNHEY and CDR2 is SVGEGT in the germline V gene. The chain's CDR3 is CASRWGTGTDTQYF. The CDR3 region has the DNA TGTGCCAGCAGGTGGGGGACCGGCACAGATACGCAGTATTTT.

The chain joins TRBV20-1 to TRBJ1-1; TRBD1 matches 9 bases. The CDR3 spans 13 residues. Germline V gene lookup returns CDR1 DFQATT and CDR2 SNEGSKA (reference sequence). The J segment lost 10 bases and the V segment lost 5 bases, leaving 11 bases of the junction unmatched. The DNA for the CDR3 is TGCAGTGCTGATATGGACAGGGGAAAGGGAGCTTTCTTT. Its protein is CSADMDRGKGAFF.

V is TRBV30 and J is TRBJ1-1; D ambiguous. Trimming pared 5 bases from V and 1 base from J, leaving 11 bases between. CDR3 length: 13 residues. CDR1 is GTSNPN and CDR2 is SVGIG in the germline V gene (reference sequence). The CDR3 region is CAWAKDWNTEAFF. The CDR3, as DNA: TGTGCCTGGGCTAAAGACTGGAACACTGAAGCTTTCTTT.

This chain uses TRBV20-1 with TRBJ2-1; D ambiguous. Germline CDR1 DFQATT, CDR2 SNEGSKA (reference sequence). This CDR3 has 15 residues. V lost 1 base and J 0 bases, leaving 10 bases between the germline ends. Here the CDR3 DNA reads TGCAGTGCTAGAGCCCCGGCGAGCTCCTACAATGAGCAGTTCTTC. It encodes CSARAPASSYNEQFF.